The 20 T cell receptor beta chains given below trace back to one sample, sequenced in a study of neurological immune-mediated disorders. Using its own MiXCR run on the 5' RACE reads, TCRdb lists one record per CDR3 protein. The table has about 66,000 distinct CDR3 sequences, nearly 10% seen once. Regarding time point: longitudinal time-point 2. Sequenced input: PBMCs. Receptor source: a man aged 25-40 years in good health.

This clonotype has at least ten counts. The chain joins TRBV28 to TRBJ2-1, with D perhaps assigned TRBD1 or TRBD2 (5 bases each). Trimming left V 6 bases short and J 12 bases short, with 30 bases between. Germline CDR1 and CDR2: MDHEN and SYDVKM. The CDR3 has 17 residues. Here the CDR3 reads CASSSYSGTQLLVGQFF. CDR3 coding DNA: TGTGCCAGCAGCAGCTACTCCGGGACGCAGCTTCTAGTTGGGCAGTTCTTC.

This clonotype has at least ten counts. V and J are TRBV3-1 and TRBJ1-5; 8 bases map to TRBD1. CDR3 length equals 15 residues. With V trimmed by 5 bases and J by 6 bases, 9 bases remained unmatched. Per the germline V gene, CDR1 is LGHDT and CDR2 is YNNKEL (reference sequence). The CDR3 sequence: CASSLGQGGGQPQHF. DNA of the CDR3: TGTGCCAGCAGCTTAGGACAGGGCGGCGGTCAGCCCCAGCATTTT.

This clonotype was seen repeatedly, ten times or more. The rearrangement joins TRBV27 to TRBJ2-5; D possibly corresponds to TRBD1 (5 bases). The CDR3 is made up of 13 amino acids. From germline, CDR1 is MNHEY and CDR2 SMNVEV (reference sequence). V was clipped by 6 bases and J by 0 bases, with 8 bases between them. This CDR3 reads CASSRQNQETQYF. CDR3 in DNA: TGTGCCAGCAGCCGACAGAACCAAGAGACCCAGTACTTC.

This clonotype occurred once. The junction departs from the called germline gene at one end, perhaps through a read error. The chain carries TRBV28 and TRBJ2-5, with 10 bases identical to TRBD1. The germline gives CDR1 MDHEN, CDR2 SYDVKM. The CDR3 has 15 residues. DNA of the CDR3: TGTGCCAGCAGTGGATCCGGGACAGGGGAAGAGACCCAGCAGTTC. It codes for CASSGSGTGEETQQF.

This clonotype was observed at least ten times. This chain connects TRBV20-1 to TRBJ1-6; 9 bases map to TRBD1. Germline V gene data show CDR1 as DFQATT and CDR2 as SNEGSKA (reference sequence). This CDR3 contains 17 residues. Losses at the gene ends were 0 bases for V and 9 bases for J; bases not matched to a gene: 12. The CDR3 loop is CSARDFAGTGNSSPLHF. The CDR3 DNA follows: TGCAGTGCTAGAGACTTTGCGGGGACAGGGAACAGTTCACCCCTCCACTTT.

This clonotype showed up many times. The rearrangement uses TRBV7-2 and TRBJ2-7; no definite D call. This CDR3 is built from 12 residues. Between the trimmed V and J ends, which lost 5 bases and 2 bases, there was a span of 7 bases. Per germline, CDR1 SGHTA and CDR2 FQGNSA. Written as DNA, the CDR3 is TGTGCCAGCAGCCCGTGGGCCTACGAGCAGTACTTC. Protein sequence: CASSPWAYEQYF.

This clonotype has a single count. The chain has TRBV30 and TRBJ2-2; 9 bases line up with TRBD2. The CDR3 has 14 amino acids. V gave up 4 bases and J gave up 8 bases; unmatched junction bases: 8. CDR1 GTSNPN and CDR2 SVGIG come from the germline V gene (reference sequence). CDR3 sequence reads: CAWIGASGTGELFF. For the CDR3, the DNA is TGTGCCTGGATTGGGGCTAGCGGGACTGGGGAGCTGTTTTTT.

The table lists this clonotype with a few counts. CDR3 protein: CASSLRTGSAGELFF. The CDR3 DNA follows: TGTGCCAGCAGCCTTCGGACGGGTTCGGCCGGGGAGCTGTTTTTT. V and J are TRBV9 and TRBJ2-2; D is unresolved. This CDR3 spans 15 amino acids. V lost 4 bases, J lost 6 bases, and 16 bases lay in between. The germline V gene encodes CDR1 SGDLS and CDR2 YYNGEE. The whole variable domain, remainder taken from reference TRBV9 and TRBJ2-2, is DSGVTQTPKHLITATGQRVTLRCSPRSGDLSVYWYQQSLDQGLQFLIQYYNGEERAKGNILERFSAQQFPDLHSELNLSSLELGDSALYFCASSLRTGSAGELFFGEGSRLTVL.

In this sample, this clonotype turned up many times. The rearrangement links TRBV6-1 to TRBJ2-7, with a tentative D call TRBD2 (6 bases). Trimming took off 6 bases at V and 3 bases at J, with 18 bases between the two ends. CDR3 length equals 15 residues. Per germline, CDR1 MNHNS and CDR2 SASEGT. The CDR3 loop is CASRVGDSHYYEQYF. In DNA, the CDR3 is TGTGCCAGCAGGGTTGGGGACTCTCACTACTACGAGCAGTACTTC.

Many counts were recorded for this clonotype. This chain links TRBV5-8 with TRBJ1-2; D remains ambiguous. CDR3 size: 13 residues. V was trimmed by 1 base and J by 4 bases, leaving 8 bases between them. Germline CDR1 reads SGHTS; CDR2 reads YDEGEE. The CDR3 DNA sequence: TGTGCCAGCAGCTTGCGCAGGACCTATGGCTACACCTTC. Translated: CASSLRRTYGYTF.

V is TRBV11-2 and J is TRBJ2-7; 8 bases agree with TRBD1. Trimming took 3 bases from V and 0 from J; bases not matched to a gene: 13. The CDR3 contains 18 residues. The germline CDR1 and CDR2 sequences are SGHAT and FQNNGV. DNA for the CDR3: TGTGCCAGCAGCTTTTCGGGTACATACAGGGGGAGCTCCTACGAGCAGTACTTC. Translated, it gives CASSFSGTYRGSSYEQYF. The full variable domain, completed using reference TRBV11-2 and TRBJ2-7, is EAGVAQSPRYKIIEKRQSVAFWCNPISGHATLYWYQQILGQGPKLLIQFQNNGVVDDSQLPKDRFSAERLKGVDSTLKIQPAKLEDSAVYLCASSFSGTYRGSSYEQYFGPGTRLTVT.

This clonotype was observed a few times. The CDR3 nucleotides are TGTGCCAGCAGCCAAAACGGCGGGTGGGGCTACACCTTC. The encoded protein is CASSQNGGWGYTF. This chain connects TRBV14 to TRBJ1-2; D is unclear. V shed 2 bases and J shed 8 bases, with 12 bases lying between them. The CDR3 extends over 13 amino acids. Germline V gene sequence: CDR1 SGHDN, CDR2 FVKESK.

This clonotype was seen at least ten times. The J gene is TRBJ2-4, the V gene TRBV7-3, with 7 positions matching TRBD1. This CDR3 region has 20 residues. Looked up from germline, CDR1 is SGHTA and CDR2 is FQGTGA. J was trimmed by 0 bases and V by 1 base; bases with no gene match: 15. CDR3 DNA sequence: TGTGCCAGCAGCTTAATGACAGGGAAAACGCAGGTCAAAGCCAAAAACATTCAGTACTTC. Translation gives CASSLMTGKTQVKAKNIQYF.

This clonotype appeared many times. The V gene is TRBV5-1, the J gene TRBJ2-2, with TRBD1 matching over 7 bases. V lost 1 base and J lost 1; bases outside the gene matches: 1. The CDR3 sequence is 15 residues long. Germline CDR1 is SGHRS and CDR2 is YFSETQ. This CDR3 reads CASSLRTGNTGELFF. CDR3 DNA: TGCGCCAGCAGCTTGCGGACAGGGAACACCGGGGAGCTGTTTTTT.

This clonotype was counted many times. The chain links TRBV20-1 to TRBJ1-5; D is perhaps TRBD1 (5 bases). The germline gives CDR1 DFQATT, CDR2 SNEGSKA (reference sequence). The length of the CDR3 is 14 residues. V lost 5 bases to trimming and J lost 5 bases, with 16 bases between them. CDR3: CSASSGRADQPQHF. CDR3 nucleotide sequence: TGCAGTGCTTCCTCGGGCAGGGCAGATCAGCCCCAGCATTTT.

V usage is TRBV29-1 and J usage is TRBJ2-3; no clear D. The V and J ends lost 1 base and 2 bases respectively, with 4 bases between them. This CDR3 contains 12 residues. Germline V lookup: CDR1 SQVTM, CDR2 ANQGSEA. DNA for the CDR3: TGCAGCGTTGAAGTGGTCACAGATACGCAGTATTTT. Its translation is CSVEVVTDTQYF.

At least ten counts were recorded for this clonotype. This chain joins TRBV5-1 and TRBJ2-7; D might be TRBD2 (5 bases). V was cut by 6 bases and J by 3 bases, with 13 bases left in between. The CDR3 covers 13 residues. Germline values: CDR1 SGHRS, CDR2 YFSETQ. The CDR3 DNA is TGCGCCAGCACCCCCGGAGGCCTCTACGAGCAGTACTTC. Amino acid sequence: CASTPGGLYEQYF. The full variable domain, completed using reference TRBV5-1 and TRBJ2-7, is KAGVTQTPRYLIKTRGQQVTLSCSPISGHRSVSWYQQTPGQGLQFLFEYFSETQRNKGNFPGRFSGRQFSNSRSEMNVSTLELGDSALYLCASTPGGLYEQYFGPGTRLTVT.

This clonotype has a count of ten or more. The rearrangement uses TRBV12-5 and TRBJ1-2; D might be TRBD1 (5 bases). V lost 6 bases, J lost 2 bases, and 13 bases lay in between. Germline CDR1 LGHNT, CDR2 FRNRAP. The CDR3 is 14 residues long. CDR3 in DNA: TGTGCTAGTGGCTGGGGGACGGGAAACTATGGCTACACCTTC. This codes for CASGWGTGNYGYTF.

This clonotype was seen once. One end of the junction varies from germline; a read error may be responsible. The rearrangement links TRBV5-6 to TRBJ2-5; 9 bases are shared with TRBD2. The CDR3 is made up of 14 amino acids. Germline values: CDR1 SGHDT, CDR2 YYEEEE. The CDR3: CASNPGLAEESQYF. The DNA for the CDR3 is TGTGCCAGCAACCCGGGACTAGCAGAAGAGTCCCAGTACTTC.

This clonotype was seen many times. The chain links TRBV5-1 to TRBJ2-5, with TRBD2 matching over 7 bases. Germline V gene sequence: CDR1 SGHRS, CDR2 YFSETQ. V gave up 2 bases and J gave up 2 bases; unmatched junction bases: 6. The CDR3 extends over 15 amino acids. The CDR3 DNA sequence: TGCGCCAGCAGCTTTTATAGCGGGCCTCAAGAGACCCAGTACTTC. Protein product: CASSFYSGPQETQYF.